Reported below is one T cell receptor (beta chain). Trimming took off 4 bases at V and 1 base at J, with 11 bases between the two ends. CDR1 is MNHEY and CDR2 is SVGAGI in the germline V gene. The CDR3 extends over 15 amino acids. This entry belongs to a study of blood T cells in healthy people across ages. A J-beta primer mix and a sample-barcoded 5' primer were used in a second PCR of about 6 to 12 cycles. TCRdb analysed the 5' RACE reads with MiXCR anew, one entry per CDR3 protein. Altogether over 1,500,000 distinct CDR3 sequences are present, roughly 49% being singletons, with the ten largest covering around 2.1%.

Input material: blood. The chain links TRBV6-5 to TRBJ2-4; D might be TRBD2 (5 bases). The clonotype was recovered from a woman between 40 and 50 years old in good health. The CDR3 DNA is TGTGCCAGCAGTTTCGACTATAAGGCCAAAAACATTCAGTACTTC. This encodes CASSFDYKAKNIQYF.